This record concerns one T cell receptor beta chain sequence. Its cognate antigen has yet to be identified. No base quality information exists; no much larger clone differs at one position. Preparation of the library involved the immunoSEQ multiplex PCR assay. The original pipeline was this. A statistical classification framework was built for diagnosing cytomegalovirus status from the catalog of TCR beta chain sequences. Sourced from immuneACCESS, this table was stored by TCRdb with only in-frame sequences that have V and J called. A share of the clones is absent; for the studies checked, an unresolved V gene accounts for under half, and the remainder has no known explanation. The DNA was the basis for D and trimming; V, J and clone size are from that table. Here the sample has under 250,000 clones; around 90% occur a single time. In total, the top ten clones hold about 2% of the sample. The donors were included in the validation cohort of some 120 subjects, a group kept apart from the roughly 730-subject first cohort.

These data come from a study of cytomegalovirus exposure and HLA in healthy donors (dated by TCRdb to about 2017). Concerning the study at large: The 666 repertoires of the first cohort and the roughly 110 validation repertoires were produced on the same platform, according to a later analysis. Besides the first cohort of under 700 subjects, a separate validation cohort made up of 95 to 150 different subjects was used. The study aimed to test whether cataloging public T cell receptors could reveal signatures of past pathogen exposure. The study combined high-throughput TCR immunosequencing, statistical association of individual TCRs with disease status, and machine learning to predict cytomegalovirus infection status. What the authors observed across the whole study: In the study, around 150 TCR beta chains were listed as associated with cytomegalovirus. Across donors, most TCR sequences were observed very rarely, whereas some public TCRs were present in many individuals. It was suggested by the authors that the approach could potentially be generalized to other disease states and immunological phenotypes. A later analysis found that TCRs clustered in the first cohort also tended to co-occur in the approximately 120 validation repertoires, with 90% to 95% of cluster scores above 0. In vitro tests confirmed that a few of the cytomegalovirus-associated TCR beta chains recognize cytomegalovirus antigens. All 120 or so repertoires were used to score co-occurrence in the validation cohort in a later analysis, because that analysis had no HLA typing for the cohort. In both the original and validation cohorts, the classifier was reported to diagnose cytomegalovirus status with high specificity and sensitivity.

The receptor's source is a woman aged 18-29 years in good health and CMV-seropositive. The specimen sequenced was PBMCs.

CDR3 region: CSASTSGSVEQFF. The nucleotide sequence is given as TGCAGCGCCTCCACTAGCGGGAGTGTCGAGCAGTTCTTC. The rearranged segments are TRBV29-1 and TRBJ2-1; 11 middle bases align to TRBD2. The CDR3, cysteine through phenylalanine, is 13 amino acids long. Only the CDR3 region is kept as DNA, spanning 39 bases read in frame from base 1. Germline trimming amounts to 7 bases on V and 10 bases on J, with 9 as the count of junction bases outside the gene matches. Reading the germline V gene gives CDR1 SQVTM and CDR2 ANQGSEA.